This T cell receptor beta chain comes out of a study of CXCR3-negative and CXCR3-positive naive CD8 T cells (dated by TCRdb to about 2019). In the study overall: In total, around 140 million TRB reads were obtained, or roughly 1.5 +/- 0.3 million reads per library. Data from 11 donors, pooled across two independent experiments, went into the diversity and physicochemical repertoire analyses. TRBV-TRBJ cluster analysis included naive subsets from about 5 donors and memory cells from 3 donors.

Each CD8+ T cell subset was flow-sorted in triplicate, with over 250,000 cells per subset placed directly into RLT lysis buffer. Peripheral blood mononuclear cells were isolated from buffy coats by standard density gradient centrifugation. Total RNA was extracted from sorted cells with an RNeasy Mini Kit. Via the germline V gene (reference sequence), CDR1 is SEHNR and CDR2 FQNEAQ. The CDR3 measures 18 amino acids from cysteine to phenylalanine. No DNA is listed. Beyond this particular receptor, the publication reports: Similar TRBV-TRBJ usage was shown by naive CXCR3-negative and CXCR3-positive cells from the same donor, whereas distinct patterns were shown by memory cells. Repertoire diversity was comparably high in both naive subsets but much lower in memory CD8+ T cells. Freshly isolated PBMCs were used for most assays because CXCR3 expression went down partially after cryopreservation. Because surface CD5, which is linked to self-reactivity in mice, was comparable between the naive subsets, TCR interaction strength was also inferred from the physicochemical properties of TRB CDR3s.

As for this clonotype: It has no known antigen specificity.

Data came from a NextSeq 550. The Human TCR Profiling Kit (MiLaboratory) was used to prepare UMI-labeled 5' RACE TRB cDNA libraries. The full amount of extracted RNA was used for cDNA synthesis, and the full amount of resulting cDNA was used for PCR amplification. Libraries were prepared in parallel using an identical number of PCR cycles. Per the original workflow: About 54,000 +/- 9,700 unique UMI-labeled TRB cDNA molecules per library were extracted with MIGEC and MiXCR, with at least two reads per UMI required. On average, each library contained roughly 40,000 +/- 10,000 functional in-frame TRB CDR3 nucleotide clonotypes without stop codons. Diversity metrics, including normalized Shannon-Wiener and Chao1, were computed in VDJtools after downsampling to 5000 UMI-labeled TRB molecules per sample. For the central five CDR3 residues, VDJtools calculated physicochemical properties weighted by clonotype size, namely interaction energy, strength, volume and Kidera factor 4. TCRdb reanalyzed the reads, keeping one entry per CDR3 protein sequence and omitting DNA. The V and J calls come from TCRdb's annotation, not from the publication. For this sample, the table gives about 40,000 distinct CDR3 sequences. Of the sample, under 10% is held by the ten largest clones.

This TCR was recovered from a human donor in good health. Some clones in this sample may be carry-over from other donors' samples. Here the chain combines TRBV7-9 and TRBJ1-1; TCRdb lists TRBD1, though no DNA is available to test this call. The sample was memory CD8+ T cells from blood. This sample's cell subset or site label indicates: conventional CD8+ memory T cells (TMEM), sorted as controls. The CDR3 protein sequence reads: CASSRTGTGDGRNTEAFF.